Listed below are T cell receptor beta chains from one sample, sequenced in a study of regulatory T cells in long-lasting Graves disease. Each CDR3 protein is one row after TCRdb ran MiXCR on the multiplex PCR reads. In the table there are about 440,000 distinct CDR3 sequences, roughly 15% of which are singletons. In addition, the sample was reused for a study of T cells in Graves' hyperthyroidism and ophthalmopathy.

The material sequenced was peripheral blood mononuclear cells (PBMCs), taken at new diagnosis, from a patient treated with antithyroid drugs. The receptors were gathered from a woman between 18 and 29 years old with Graves disease. Each CDR3 is given with its conserved first and last residue. A D gene is named only where the DNA matches it firmly. Clone size is shown for a subset of rows, as once, few, many or a class of expanded clone.

clone size: many
J gene: TRBJ2-7
V gene: TRBV27
D gene: TRBD1
CDR3 protein: CASSAPGQGHYEQYF
CDR3 DNA: TGTGCCAGCAGTGCCCCGGGACAGGGCCACTACGAGCAGTACTTC

clone size: NA
J gene: TRBJ1-3
V gene: TRBV30
D gene: NA
CDR3 protein: CAWSVNTIYF
CDR3 DNA: TGTGCCTGGAGTGTAAACACCATATATTTT

clone size: many
J gene: TRBJ1-1
V gene: TRBV30
D gene: TRBD1
CDR3 protein: CAWSVGLVSTGGTEAFF
CDR3 DNA: TGTGCCTGGAGTGTCGGTTTGGTTAGCACAGGGGGCACTGAAGCTTTCTTT

clone size: few
J gene: TRBJ2-7
V gene: TRBV4-1
D gene: TRBD2
CDR3 protein: CASSQDGASGSPEQYF
CDR3 DNA: TGCGCCAGCAGCCAAGATGGAGCTAGCGGGAGTCCCGAGCAGTACTTC

clone size: few
J gene: TRBJ2-7
V gene: TRBV29-1
D gene: TRBD2
CDR3 protein: CSVLTSGRWYEQYF
CDR3 DNA: TGCAGCGTACTTACTAGCGGGAGGTGGTACGAGCAGTACTTC

clone size: many
J gene: TRBJ1-1
V gene: TRBV11-3
D gene: NA
CDR3 protein: CASSPSTEPSFEAFF
CDR3 DNA: TGTGCCAGCAGCCCTTCGACAGAGCCATCATTTGAAGCTTTCTTT

clone size: few
J gene: TRBJ2-7
V gene: TRBV5-1
D gene: NA
CDR3 protein: CASSWRSSSHEQYF
CDR3 DNA: TGCGCCAGCAGCTGGCGGTCTAGTAGCCACGAGCAGTACTTC

clone size: NA
J gene: TRBJ2-1
V gene: TRBV7-9
D gene: TRBD2
CDR3 protein: CASSLAGGNSYNEQFF
CDR3 DNA: TGTGCCAGCAGCTTAGCCGGGGGGAACTCCTACAATGAGCAGTTCTTC

clone size: NA
J gene: TRBJ2-3
V gene: TRBV10-2
D gene: TRBD2
CDR3 protein: CASSESPAGGVGDTQYF
CDR3 DNA: TGCGCCAGCAGTGAGTCCCCGGCGGGAGGAGTTGGAGATACGCAGTATTTT

clone size: many
J gene: TRBJ2-7
V gene: TRBV9
D gene: TRBD1
CDR3 protein: CASSRDRVSYEQYF
CDR3 DNA: TGTGCCAGCAGCCGGGACAGGGTGTCCTACGAGCAGTACTTC